One and the same sample provided the 4 T cell receptor beta chains below, sequenced in a study of a mutant IDH1 vaccine in newly diagnosed glioma. Specified time point: week 23, last vaccination. Doses comprised 300 ug of mutant IDH1 20-mer peptide each, plus topical imiquimod. Clones were sequenced by immunoSEQ multiplex PCR, and TCRdb holds only the in-frame ones, with some missing. The repertoire holds roughly 52,000 clones, with 80% as singletons. The antigens for these receptors are not known. Sequenced here: PBMCs, sampled from a glioma patient whose treatment included an IDH1 peptide vaccine. The receptors derive from a man between 35 and 55 years old with glioma.

This rearrangement joins TRBV6-5 to TRBJ2-5, with TRBD1 as a possible D gene (6 bases). The V end lost 10 bases, the J end lost 2 bases, and 20 bases lay between the germline ends. The CDR3 is 15 residues long. In germline, CDR1 is MNHEY, CDR2 SVGAGI. The CDR3 DNA reads TGTGCCACCTCACCCAGTGGGGGCGTACAAGAGACCCAGTACTTC. Protein sequence: CATSPSGGVQETQYF.

The gene calls are TRBV19 and TRBJ1-5; 7 positions match TRBD1. Per the germline V gene, CDR1 is LNHDA and CDR2 is SQIVND (reference sequence). Trimming cost V 5 bases and J 0 bases; bases outside gene matches: 4. The CDR3 extends over 15 amino acids. Here the CDR3 DNA reads TGTGCCAGTAGTTCAACAGGGGCTAGCAATCAGCCCCAGCATTTT. This gives the protein CASSSTGASNQPQHF.

The chain joins TRBV7-2 to TRBJ2-3, with D perhaps assigned TRBD1 or TRBD2 (5 bases each). The V end lost 4 bases, the J end lost 8 bases, and 13 bases lay between the germline ends. From germline, CDR1 is SGHTA and CDR2 FQGNSA. This CDR3 has 13 amino acids. This chain's CDR3 is CASSSGRDTTQYF. For the CDR3, the DNA is TGTGCCAGCAGCTCGGGACGCGACACTACGCAGTATTTT.

The chain carries TRBV5-1 and TRBJ2-2, with 16 bases matching TRBD2. V gave up 6 bases and J gave up 5 bases; unmatched junction bases: 7. The V gene's germline CDR1 is SGHRS and CDR2 YFSETQ. The CDR3 runs to 17 residues. As DNA, the CDR3 is TGCGCCAGCATCGGGACTAGCGGGGGGGTATTGACCGGGGAGCTGTTTTTT. Residues: CASIGTSGGVLTGELFF.